This T cell receptor (beta chain) was identified in a study of cytomegalovirus exposure and HLA in healthy donors. Study background: Researchers previously reported finding fewer than 120 million unique TCR beta sequences from 150 million to 200 million T cells. Study conclusions and caveats: Later on, a genetic analysis was performed. It linked a missense variant in DCLRE1C with V- and J-gene trimming of TCR beta. Productive status was seen about 90% or about 30% of the time for most TCR beta V segments in an earlier analysis.

Healthy bone marrow donors supplied every sample. A note on this clone: The target antigen is unknown.

PCR primers comprised 60 Vbeta and 13 Jbeta primers. The method was immunoSEQ multiplex PCR; TCRdb's version includes in-frame clones alone and lacks a portion of them. This sample has around 110,000 clones, with roughly 80% found just once. The V gene's germline CDR1 is SEHNR and CDR2 FQNEAQ (reference sequence). Trimming shortened V by 3 bases and J by 1 base, and 6 bases separated the two germline ends. There are 14 residues in the CDR3. The chain has TRBV7-9 and TRBJ2-2; D gene uncertain. This clonotype was obtained from a man aged 25 to 40 in good health and CMV-seronegative. The sample taken for sequencing was PBMCs. The CDR3 here is CASSFRQNTGELFF. The CDR3 DNA reads TGTGCCAGCAGCTTTAGACAGAACACCGGGGAGCTGTTTTTT.